These 16 T cell receptor beta chains came from one sample sequenced in a study of shared clonotypes between healthy human individuals. Sequencing used immunoSEQ multiplex PCR; TCRdb keeps in-frame clones, though not all of them. The sample lists about 480,000 clones, about four fifths seen once, with approximately 12% in the top ten. Sequenced input: PBMCs. The source of these receptors is a woman in her 40s in good health. Some clones in this sample may be carry-over from other donors' samples.

Here the CDR3 DNA reads TGTGCCAGCAGCCGACTAGCGCTTAGCACAGATACGCAGTATTTT. Amino acids: CASSRLALSTDTQYF. The genes are TRBV7-6 and TRBJ2-3; TRBD2 matches 8 bases. Germline CDR1 and CDR2: SGHVS and FNYEAQ. With V trimmed by 5 bases and J by 0 bases, 4 bases remained unmatched. The length of the CDR3 is 15 residues.

The chain links TRBV5-6 to TRBJ2-5; 8 nucleotides align to TRBD2. The CDR3 runs to 17 residues. CDR1 and CDR2 from the germline V gene are SGHDT and YYEEEE. V was pared by 3 bases and J by 1 base, with 11 bases of the junction left unmatched. CDR3 DNA: TGTGCCAGCAGCTCCGGCCTCCTGGCGGGAGGCCAAGAGACCCAGTACTTC. This sequence encodes CASSSGLLAGGQETQYF.

V usage is TRBV7-2 and J usage is TRBJ1-4; D is undetermined. Per germline, CDR1 SGHTA and CDR2 FQGNSA. V lost 5 bases and J 6 bases, leaving 13 bases between the germline ends. The CDR3 is 14 amino acids. The CDR3 DNA follows: TGTGCCAGCAGCCGGGATGTGGGTGATGAAAAACTGTTTTTT. It translates to CASSRDVGDEKLFF.

This rearrangement joins TRBV20-1 to TRBJ1-1; D gene unclear. The V gene's germline CDR1 is DFQATT and CDR2 SNEGSKA (reference sequence). Trimming pared 2 bases from V and 2 bases from J, leaving 3 bases between. This CDR3 is built from 11 residues. CDR3 amino acids: CSARPNTEAFF. DNA of the CDR3: TGCAGTGCTAGACCAAACACTGAAGCTTTCTTT.

This clone occurred once. The V gene is TRBV2, the J gene TRBJ2-5, with 9 positions matching TRBD1. Looked up from germline, CDR1 is SNHLY and CDR2 is FYNNEI. This CDR3 region has 14 residues. V gave up 5 bases and J gave up 5 bases; unmatched junction bases: 6. The CDR3 DNA reads TGTGCCAGCAGTACACAGGGGGCCGGGGAGACCCAGTACTTC. Translating gives CASSTQGAGETQYF.

This clone appeared once. The chain couples TRBV28 to TRBJ2-1; D unresolved. Trimming removed 8 bases from V and 5 bases from J, with 7 bases in between. Germline V gives CDR1 MDHEN, CDR2 SYDVKM. The CDR3 totals 11 residues. CDR3 protein: CASFGHNEQFF. The CDR3 nucleotides read TGTGCCAGCTTCGGACACAATGAGCAGTTCTTC. Supplemented by reference TRBV28 and TRBJ2-1, the full variable domain reads DVKVTQSSRYLVKRTGEKVFLECVQDMDHENMFWYRQDPGLGLRLIYFSYDVKMKEKGDIPEGYSVSREKKERFSLILESASTNQTSMYLCASFGHNEQFFGPGTRLTVL.

This chain uses TRBV18 with TRBJ2-3, with D maybe TRBD1 (6 bases). CDR1 KGHSH and CDR2 LQKENI come from the germline V gene. This CDR3 is 16 amino acids long. The V end was cut by 1 base, the J end by 4 bases, with 15 bases between. For the CDR3, the DNA is TGTGCCAGCTCACCACAGCAGGGGAGACTTGCAGATACGCAGTATTTT. Translated: CASSPQQGRLADTQYF.

The sample holds one count of this clone. The gene calls are TRBV7-9 and TRBJ1-3; the match to TRBD1 covers 7 bases. The CDR3 contains 14 residues. Germline CDR1 SEHNR, CDR2 FQNEAQ (reference sequence). With V trimmed by 2 bases and J by 3 bases, 1 base remained unmatched. The DNA for the CDR3 is TGTGCCAGCAGCTTAAGACAGGGTGGAAACACCATATATTTT. Protein sequence: CASSLRQGGNTIYF.

The chain has TRBV5-6 and TRBJ2-5; 7 positions agree with TRBD2. J was trimmed by 2 bases and V by 0 bases; bases with no gene match: 1. CDR1 is SGHDT and CDR2 is YYEEEE in the germline V gene. There are 14 residues in the CDR3. The CDR3, as DNA: TGTGCCAGCAGCTTGGGAGCGGGACAAGAGACCCAGTACTTC. Its protein is CASSLGAGQETQYF.

The chain recombines TRBV19 with TRBJ2-2; D assignment may be TRBD1 or TRBD2 (6 bases each). Germline V CDR1 and CDR2: LNHDA, SQIVND (reference sequence). The V end was cut by 6 bases, the J end by 1 base, with 9 bases between. The CDR3 runs to 14 residues. CDR3 nucleotides: TGTGCCAGTAGCGGGGGCCGGAACACCGGGGAGCTGTTTTTT. Amino acid sequence: CASSGGRNTGELFF.

V and J are TRBV4-2 and TRBJ1-4; 8 bases agree with TRBD1. This CDR3 is built from 16 residues. V was clipped by 3 bases and J by 4 bases; unmatched bases: 7. Germline CDR1 is LGHNA and CDR2 is YNFKEQ. The CDR3 loop is CASSQAGGVGNEKLFF. Here the CDR3 DNA reads TGTGCCAGCAGCCAGGCAGGGGGCGTTGGTAATGAAAAACTGTTTTTT.

V usage is TRBV11-3 and J usage is TRBJ2-3; tentative D call: TRBD2 (5 bases). CDR1 and CDR2 (germline): SGHNT, YENEEA. V was shortened by 2 bases and J by 3 bases, with 6 bases between the two germline ends. There are 13 residues in the CDR3. The chain's CDR3 is CASSLPGTDTQYF. Written as DNA, the CDR3 is TGTGCCAGCAGCTTACCGGGGACAGATACGCAGTATTTT.

In its sample, this clone was seen a few times. The rearrangement links TRBV5-1 to TRBJ2-7; 9 bases agree with TRBD1. J was trimmed by 5 bases and V by 4 bases; bases with no gene match: 10. Germline CDR1 reads SGHRS; CDR2 reads YFSETQ. CDR3 size: 15 residues. The CDR3 sequence is CASSRGTGNSDEQYF. Written as DNA, the CDR3 is TGCGCCAGCAGCCGAGGGACAGGGAATAGCGACGAGCAGTACTTC.

The V gene is TRBV19, the J gene TRBJ2-2; TRBD2 aligns across 8 bases. CDR1 and CDR2 from the germline V gene are LNHDA and SQIVND (reference sequence). With V trimmed by 3 bases and J by 5 bases, 8 bases remained unmatched. The CDR3 extends over 16 amino acids. In nucleotides, the CDR3 is TGTGCCAGTAGTATGAGGAGCGGGAGATGGACCGGGGAGCTGTTTTTT. Translated, it gives CASSMRSGRWTGELFF.

V usage is TRBV11-1 and J usage is TRBJ2-7; 9 bases line up with TRBD1. CDR3 length equals 16 residues. Germline CDR1 is SGHAT and CDR2 is FQDESV (reference sequence). V lost 0 bases, J lost 5 bases, and 8 bases stayed unmatched. DNA for the CDR3: TGTGCCAGCAGCTTAGCTGTGGGACAGGGAGTGAACGAGCAGTACTTC. Protein product: CASSLAVGQGVNEQYF.

This rearrangement joins TRBV19 to TRBJ2-1; perhaps TRBD2 as D (6 bases). The germline CDR1 and CDR2 sequences are LNHDA and SQIVND (reference sequence). The CDR3 runs 14 residues. Trimming shortened V by 1 base and J by 6 bases, and 10 bases separated the two germline ends. CDR3 nucleotides: TGTGCCAGTAGTATAGTACGGAGGGCCAATGAGCAGTTCTTC. This translates into CASSIVRRANEQFF.